This TCR beta chain was profiled in a study of T cell responses to AZD1222 COVID-19 vaccine. On the study more broadly: Pooled in the analysis were second doses at about 4 or about 12 weeks. The study's findings and limits: AZD1222 recipients seropositive at baseline numbered only 5 or 6. CD4 TCRs covered the whole spike, strongest at regions 160-218 and 743-854. Spike-specific TCR breadth rose after two AZD1222 doses, and depth rose as well.

Germline CDR1 is MNHEY and CDR2 is SVGEGT. The trim removed 6 bases at V and 7 bases at J, leaving 8 bases unmatched. CDR3 length equals 15 residues. Sequencing was performed with immunoSEQ multiplex PCR; in TCRdb, only in-frame clones are kept and a portion is missing. The data show approximately 100,000 clones, more than 75% seen once. With respect to this clone: The antigen remains undetermined.

The receptor comes from an adult in good health. Sequences were derived from peripheral blood, sampled on day 0 of AZD1222 vaccination. The J gene is TRBJ1-5, the V gene TRBV6-2 or TRBV6-3; 11 nucleotides align to TRBD1. The CDR3 region is CASSPGTGGRQPQHF. CDR3 nucleotides: TGTGCCAGCAGCCCCGGGACAGGGGGAAGGCAGCCCCAGCATTTT.